These 25 T cell receptor beta chains came from one sample sequenced in a study of blood T cell repertoires in COVID-19. TCRdb's table, derived via immunoSEQ multiplex PCR, lists solely in-frame clones and lacks some. The data show over 200,000 clones, with 70% to 90% seen just once and about 10% held by the top ten. Sequencing was performed on PBMCs or T cells enriched from blood (not recorded which). These receptors all come from a young man who had recovered from COVID-19.

The V call is TRBV2, the J call TRBJ2-1; possibly TRBD1 for D (6 bases). The CDR3 is 15 residues long. V was shortened by 8 bases and J by 11 bases, with 25 bases between the two germline ends. The germline V gene has CDR1 SNHLY and CDR2 FYNNEI. The DNA of the CDR3 is TGTGCCAGCCGAAATGAGGACGGACAGAAGGGCCAGCAGTTCTTC. Its protein is CASRNEDGQKGQQFF.

This chain connects TRBV19 to TRBJ1-5; D not certain. Looked up from germline, CDR1 is LNHDA and CDR2 is SQIVND (reference sequence). V lost 4 bases to trimming and J lost 2 bases, with 9 bases between them. This CDR3 region has 14 residues. In nucleotides, the CDR3 is TGTGCCAGTAGTACCCCTTTTGGCAATCAGCCCCAGCATTTT. It codes for CASSTPFGNQPQHF.

CDR3 nucleotides: TGTGCCAGCAGCATTGGCAGGTCATTCGATGAGCAGTTCTTC. Encoded protein: CASSIGRSFDEQFF. The chain has TRBV5-5 and TRBJ2-1, with D unclear. The CDR3 loop spans 14 amino acids. Trimming stripped 4 bases from V and 8 bases from J, with 16 bases between. Per the germline V gene, CDR1 is SGHKS and CDR2 is YYEKEE (reference sequence).

The gene calls are TRBV6-5 and TRBJ2-3, with 7 bases that match TRBD1. CDR1 MNHEY and CDR2 SVGAGI come from the germline V gene. This CDR3 has 14 amino acids. V lost 7 bases to trimming and J lost 0 bases; unmatched junction nucleotides: 4. CDR3 loop: CASKKGASTDTQYF. The CDR3 DNA reads TGTGCCAGCAAAAAGGGGGCGAGCACAGATACGCAGTATTTT.

The chain joins TRBV3-1 (or the pseudogene TRBV3-2) to TRBJ1-2, with D possibly matching TRBD1 (5 bases). The germline V gene has CDR1 LGHDT and CDR2 YNNKEL (reference sequence). The CDR3 runs 14 residues. Trimming left V 3 bases short and J 9 bases short, with 17 bases between. In nucleotides, the CDR3 is TGTGCCAGCAGCCACCCTCAACGGGGGGTAAGCTACACCTTC. This encodes CASSHPQRGVSYTF.

This chain uses TRBV10-3 with TRBJ2-7; D is ambiguous. Trimming shortened V by 10 bases and J by 0 bases, and 13 bases separated the two germline ends. This CDR3 is 13 amino acids long. Germline V gene sequence: CDR1 ENHRY, CDR2 SYGVKD. This CDR3 is CASTPGFSYEQYF. In nucleotides, the CDR3 is TGTGCCAGCACACCGGGTTTCTCCTACGAGCAGTACTTC.

The chain employs TRBV6-5 and TRBJ2-7; 7 positions match TRBD2. V lost 5 bases, J lost 2 bases, and 9 bases stayed unmatched. This CDR3 has 15 amino acids. Germline lookup yields CDR1 MNHEY and CDR2 SVGAGI. In DNA form, the CDR3 reads TGTGCCAGCAGTCGCGCGACTAGCCAAACCTACGAGCAGTACTTC. Protein sequence: CASSRATSQTYEQYF.

The chain joins TRBV14 to TRBJ2-1; 8 bases agree with TRBD1. CDR3 length: 15 amino acids. Germline-derived CDR1 and CDR2 are SGHDN and FVKESK. J was trimmed by 3 bases and V by 1 base; bases with no gene match: 2. The CDR3 loop reads CASSQAGGGYNEQFF. Here the CDR3 DNA reads TGTGCCAGCAGCCAAGCAGGGGGCGGCTACAATGAGCAGTTCTTC.

The rearrangement uses TRBV4-2 and TRBJ2-3, with D perhaps TRBD2 (6 bases). CDR1 and CDR2 from the germline V gene are LGHNA and YNFKEQ. V lost 1 base, J lost 5 bases, and 13 bases lay in between. The CDR3 covers 15 residues. CDR3 sequence reads: CASSQGIGGLDTQYF. In nucleotides, the CDR3 is TGTGCCAGCAGCCAAGGAATCGGGGGTTTAGATACGCAGTATTTT.

The chain employs TRBV19 and TRBJ2-4, with D perhaps TRBD2 (6 bases). Germline-derived CDR1 and CDR2 are LNHDA and SQIVND (reference sequence). Deletions cut 2 bases from V and 3 bases from J, with 14 bases between. The CDR3 consists of 16 residues. The CDR3 sequence: CASSISMTGGKNIQYF. DNA of the CDR3: TGTGCCAGTAGTATATCAATGACCGGGGGCAAAAACATTCAGTACTTC.

This sequence joins TRBV27 and TRBJ1-5; perhaps TRBD1 as D (5 bases). Germline-derived CDR1 and CDR2 are MNHEY and SMNVEV (reference sequence). Trimming shortened V by 7 bases and J by 2 bases, and 12 bases separated the two germline ends. This CDR3 is 14 amino acids long. CDR3 sequence (DNA): TGTGCCAGCAAGCAGGGATTAGGCAATCAGCCCCAGCATTTT. Its translation is CASKQGLGNQPQHF.

J is TRBJ1-1 and V is TRBV28; TRBD1 is a possible D gene (6 bases). The CDR3 spans 14 residues. V lost 5 bases and J 5 bases, leaving 15 bases between the germline ends. Germline V gene data show CDR1 as MDHEN and CDR2 as SYDVKM. CDR3 sequence (DNA): TGTGCCAGCAGTCTTTGGGGGGGCGTAACTGAAGCTTTCTTT. It is translated as CASSLWGGVTEAFF.

The chain recombines TRBV19 with TRBJ1-5, with 7 bases aligning to TRBD1. The CDR3 extends over 14 amino acids. The V segment lost 6 bases and the J segment 7 bases; nucleotides outside the gene matches: 9. Per the germline V gene, CDR1 is LNHDA and CDR2 is SQIVND (reference sequence). The DNA of the CDR3 is TGTGCCAGTAGCCCTGACAGGGAGCACCAGCCCCAGCATTTT. It yields the protein CASSPDREHQPQHF.

This clone was seen at least ten times. The chain employs TRBV3-1 (or the pseudogene TRBV3-2) and TRBJ1-6; D may be TRBD1 (5 bases). This CDR3 is built from 15 residues. The germline V gene has CDR1 LGHDT and CDR2 YNNKEL (reference sequence). Trimming stripped 0 bases from V and 10 bases from J, with 13 bases between. The CDR3 coding sequence is TGTGCCAGCAGCCAAGAGGGGGTAGGAGGGTCACCCCTCCACTTT. It codes for CASSQEGVGGSPLHF.

The chain uses TRBV24-1 and TRBJ2-3, with 7 bases lining up with TRBD1. The CDR3 is 14 residues long. The germline gives CDR1 KGHDR, CDR2 SFDVKD. The J segment lost 6 bases and the V segment lost 5 bases, leaving 7 bases of the junction unmatched. The CDR3 bases are TGTGCCACCAGTGCCAGGGGGAGTGGGGATACGCAGTATTTT. It codes for CATSARGSGDTQYF.

This chain links TRBV21-1 with TRBJ1-4; the listed D gene, TRBD1, was not tested against the DNA. TRBV21-1 is deemed a pseudogene. This CDR3 has 18 residues. The CDR3 loop reads CASGGWDRVSLTNEKLFF. The DNA for the CDR3 is TGTGCCAGTGGGGGGTGGGACAGGGTTTCATTAACTAATGAAAAACTGTTTTTT.

CDR3 coding DNA: TGTGCCAGCAGTTGGCATCGGGACTCCTACGAGCAGTACTTC. The encoded protein is CASSWHRDSYEQYF. This chain links TRBV27 with TRBJ2-7; D perhaps matches TRBD2 (5 bases). Germline values: CDR1 MNHEY, CDR2 SMNVEV (reference sequence). V lost 4 bases to trimming and J lost 0 bases, with 10 bases between them. CDR3 length: 14 residues.

The CDR3 DNA is TGTGCCAGCTCACTCATGGGCGGGGACTACAATGAGCAGTTCTTC. Translated: CASSLMGGDYNEQFF. This chain connects TRBV18 to TRBJ2-1, with D perhaps TRBD2 (6 bases). Germline-derived CDR1 and CDR2 are KGHSH and LQKENI. The CDR3 consists of 15 residues. Trimming took 4 bases from V and 3 from J, leaving 13 bases between them.

The chain links TRBV11-2 to TRBJ2-7; maybe TRBD2 (5 bases). The ends were cut back, 2 bases at V and 3 bases at J, with 11 bases in the middle. Per the germline V gene, CDR1 is SGHAT and CDR2 is FQNNGV. The CDR3 is made up of 14 amino acids. CDR3 sequence: CASSLPAGYYEQYF. The CDR3 nucleotides read TGTGCCAGCAGCTTACCCGCGGGTTACTACGAGCAGTACTTC.

The rearrangement joins TRBV18 to TRBJ2-7; D perhaps matches TRBD1 (6 bases). Germline V gene data show CDR1 as KGHSH and CDR2 as LQKENI. The CDR3 is 15 residues long. The V end lost 4 bases, the J end lost 0 bases, and 13 bases lay between the germline ends. This chain's CDR3 is CASSQTTGSSYEQYF. CDR3 coding DNA: TGTGCCAGCTCACAAACGACAGGAAGCTCCTACGAGCAGTACTTC.

This clone was detected many times. The rearrangement links TRBV7-9 to TRBJ2-6; TRBD1 aligns across 8 bases. Germline CDR1 SEHNR, CDR2 FQNEAQ (reference sequence). CDR3 length equals 15 residues. Germline trimming cut 5 bases from V and 3 bases from J; bases unmatched to any gene: 3. CDR3 bases: TGTGCCAGCAGCCGACAGGGGTTTGGGGCCAACGTCCTGACTTTC. Translation gives CASSRQGFGANVLTF.

This chain uses TRBV6-5 with TRBJ2-7; possible D gene TRBD2, 6 bases. Germline V lookup: CDR1 MNHEY, CDR2 SVGAGI. Trimming shortened V by 3 bases and J by 9 bases, and 18 bases separated the two germline ends. This CDR3 region has 14 residues. The CDR3: CASSYWGTDDGQYF. CDR3 DNA: TGTGCCAGCAGTTATTGGGGGACTGACGATGGGCAGTACTTC.

The V gene is TRBV28, the J gene TRBJ2-7; D perhaps matches TRBD1 (5 bases). Germline V CDR1 and CDR2: MDHEN, SYDVKM. CDR3 length equals 15 residues. V dropped 3 bases and J dropped 5 bases, with 17 bases sitting between them. The CDR3 loop is CASSFQGRGQDEQYF. The CDR3 bases are TGTGCCAGCAGTTTCCAGGGAAGGGGTCAGGACGAGCAGTACTTC.

The V call is TRBV3-1 (or the pseudogene TRBV3-2), the J call TRBJ2-1; possibly TRBD2 for D (6 bases). Germline CDR1 is LGHDT and CDR2 is YNNKEL (reference sequence). The V and J ends lost 5 bases and 0 bases respectively, with 11 bases between them. The CDR3 is 15 amino acids. CDR3 sequence reads: CASSVGSGSYNEQFF. CDR3 nucleotide sequence: TGTGCCAGCAGCGTTGGTAGCGGCTCCTACAATGAGCAGTTCTTC.

CDR3 in amino acids: CASSLSGLYGYTF. DNA of the CDR3: TGTGCCAGCAGTTTATCTGGGCTCTATGGCTACACCTTC. The chain combines TRBV28 with TRBJ1-2; D is ambiguous. Trimming took 1 base from V and 4 from J, leaving 7 bases between them. This CDR3 comprises 13 residues. The germline V gene has CDR1 MDHEN and CDR2 SYDVKM.